Shown below are 11 T cell receptor beta chains from a single sample sequenced in a study of shared clonotypes between healthy human individuals. Assay used: immunoSEQ multiplex PCR; TCRdb lists only in-frame clones, some missing. The table has just over 2,000,000 clones, just under 95% seen once. As defined, naive CD8 cells were CD45RO-negative and positively selected for CCR7, with terminally differentiated effector memory CD45RA+ cells excluded. The sequencing input was naive CD8+ T cells sorted from blood. These receptors all come from a man between 18 and 29 years old in good health.

This chain connects TRBV2 to TRBJ2-3; perhaps TRBD1 as D (5 bases). CDR1 is SNHLY, CDR2 FYNNEI, per germline. Trimming pared 6 bases from V and 4 bases from J, leaving 8 bases between. The CDR3 has 12 amino acids. DNA for the CDR3: TGTGCCAGCAGGTCGACAGCAGATACGCAGTATTTT. Translation gives CASRSTADTQYF.

The chain uses TRBV10-3 and TRBJ2-1; TRBD2 aligns across 9 bases. The junction had 5 bases not matched to a gene; V was cut back by 0 bases and J by 5 bases. This CDR3 region has 16 residues. From germline, CDR1 is ENHRY and CDR2 SYGVKD. The CDR3 DNA reads TGTGCCATCAGTGAGTCGCGCGGGAGGGCCGACAATGAGCAGTTCTTC. Its protein product is CAISESRGRADNEQFF.

The chain uses TRBV4-2 and TRBJ1-1, with unresolved D. The CDR3 totals 11 residues. Looked up from germline, CDR1 is LGHNA and CDR2 is YNFKEQ. The V gene lost 1 base and the J gene lost 8 bases, with 5 bases spanning the gap. CDR3 loop: CASSQGLEAFF. CDR3 nucleotides: TGTGCCAGCAGCCAAGGGTTGGAAGCTTTCTTT.

CDR3 in DNA: TGTGCCAGCAGCCCTAACTTAAGGTGGACAGGGGACCAAGAGACCCAGTACTTC. This gives the protein CASSPNLRWTGDQETQYF. This chain connects TRBV7-8 to TRBJ2-5, with TRBD1 matching over 9 bases. CDR1 and CDR2 (germline): SGHVS, FQNEAQ. V dropped 5 bases and J dropped 0; count of bases not matched to a gene: 13. This CDR3 has 18 amino acids.

The chain combines TRBV19 with TRBJ1-2; D gene uncertain. This CDR3 has 11 amino acids. V lost 3 bases and J 7 bases, leaving 6 bases between the germline ends. Germline lookup yields CDR1 LNHDA and CDR2 SQIVND (reference sequence). The CDR3 here is CASSIGLGYTF. CDR3 DNA sequence: TGTGCCAGTAGTATCGGGCTTGGCTACACCTTC.

CDR3 amino acids: CASSPYGSLSGELFF. The CDR3 DNA reads TGTGCCAGCAGCCCATACGGGTCTCTCAGTGGGGAGCTGTTTTTT. The genes are TRBV5-6 and TRBJ2-2; D unresolved. With 4 bases removed from V and 8 bases from J, the gap between germline ends came to 18 bases. CDR1 and CDR2 from the germline V gene are SGHDT and YYEEEE. This CDR3 is 15 amino acids long.

The V and J genes are TRBV6-5 and TRBJ2-7; TRBD1 aligns across 9 bases. Germline values: CDR1 MNHEY, CDR2 SVGAGI. Trimming cost V 4 bases and J 6 bases; bases outside gene matches: 10. The CDR3 has 15 amino acids. The CDR3 DNA reads TGTGCCAGCAGTTCCTATCAGGCGGACAGGGGCGAGCAGTACTTC. Amino acid sequence: CASSSYQADRGEQYF.

With respect to this clone: Other DNA sequences in this specimen translate into the identical CDR3. The V gene is TRBV27, the J gene TRBJ1-5, with D hard to call. The CDR3 spans 15 residues. Trimming removed 2 bases at V and 4 bases at J, with 12 bases between. CDR1 and CDR2 (germline): MNHEY, SMNVEV (reference sequence). The CDR3 here is CASSLGLSGNQPQHF. Here the CDR3 DNA reads TGTGCCAGCAGTTTAGGCCTAAGTGGTAATCAGCCCCAGCATTTT.

This clone was observed a few times. J is TRBJ2-3 and V is TRBV11-3; D remains ambiguous. CDR3 length: 13 residues. The V end lost 1 base, the J end lost 3 bases, and 5 bases lay between the germline ends. Germline V gene lookup returns CDR1 SGHNT and CDR2 YENEEA. The CDR3 DNA sequence: TGTGCCAGCAGCTTAGTGGTGACAGATACGCAGTATTTT. Its translation is CASSLVVTDTQYF.

The V and J genes are TRBV2 and TRBJ2-5; 8 bases are shared with TRBD1. V shed 3 bases, J shed 4 bases, and the junction held 13 bases outside the gene matches. This CDR3 is 17 amino acids long. Germline V CDR1 and CDR2: SNHLY, FYNNEI. Here the CDR3 reads CASSEYWTGKEGETQYF. CDR3 nucleotides: TGTGCCAGCAGTGAGTATTGGACAGGGAAAGAAGGAGAGACCCAGTACTTC.

The V and J genes are TRBV12-5 and TRBJ2-3; maybe TRBD2 (5 bases). The CDR3 length is 11 residues. The germline CDR1 and CDR2 sequences are LGHNT and FRNRAP. V lost 0 bases and J 11 bases, leaving 6 bases between the germline ends. CDR3 loop: CASGLVRGQYF. CDR3 nucleotide sequence: TGTGCTAGTGGTTTGGTACGGGGGCAGTATTTT.